This T cell receptor (beta chain) was sequenced for a study of blood T cell repertoires in COVID-19. Study-level information: Italy, Spain and the United States were the sources of the convalescent and acute COVID-19 samples. PBMCs, B-cell-depleted T cells, or T cells were the source of the cDNA or gDNA that made up the material.

In the original analysis: Amplification of reference gene primers was used by the study to estimate nucleated cell counts. Only in-frame clones appear in the TCRdb table, and some are missing; sequencing was by immunoSEQ multiplex PCR. V and J calls and clone size come straight from that table; D and trimming were deduced from the DNA. The table includes roughly 160,000 clones, over 65% detected once. About this clone: At the DNA level, this CDR3 is encoded by other sequences in the same sample as well.

This CDR3 is built from 14 residues. J was trimmed by 3 bases and V by 3 bases; bases with no gene match: 1. From germline, CDR1 is MNHEY and CDR2 SMNVEV (reference sequence). The rearrangement links TRBV27 to TRBJ2-1, with 8 nucleotides matching TRBD2. Source material: peripheral blood. This TCR derives from a woman aged 80 or older with acute or convalescent COVID-19. This CDR3 reads CASSFAGGYNEQFF. The CDR3 DNA is TGTGCCAGCAGTTTCGCGGGGGGCTACAATGAGCAGTTCTTC.